This TCR beta chain came from a study of CD8 T cells in Susac syndrome. The overall study: Each patient with Susac syndrome, at the time of blood draw, was therapy-naive, on corticosteroids, or on intravenous immunoglobulin alone.

Random hexamers were used to reverse transcribe about 0.45 to 1 ug of RNA. Across 54 Vbeta and 13 Jbeta, immunoSEQ multiplex PCR amplified TCR beta CDR3. TCRdb re-derived calls from the immunoSEQ multiplex PCR reads in MiXCR, one entry per CDR3 protein. The sample consists of around 190,000 distinct CDR3 sequences, approximately 94% of them appearing once. In germline, CDR1 is MNHNY, CDR2 SVGAGI (reference sequence). The CDR3 runs to 11 residues. With 9 bases removed from V and 7 bases from J, the gap between germline ends came to 12 bases. This rearrangement joins TRBV6-6 to TRBJ1-1; a possible D gene is TRBD1 (5 bases). Sequenced material: CD4+ T cells from PBMCs. The sequence was obtained from a human donor with Susac syndrome. CDR3 region: CASPRGVEAFF. CDR3 in DNA: TGTGCCAGTCCCCGAGGGGTTGAAGCTTTCTTT.